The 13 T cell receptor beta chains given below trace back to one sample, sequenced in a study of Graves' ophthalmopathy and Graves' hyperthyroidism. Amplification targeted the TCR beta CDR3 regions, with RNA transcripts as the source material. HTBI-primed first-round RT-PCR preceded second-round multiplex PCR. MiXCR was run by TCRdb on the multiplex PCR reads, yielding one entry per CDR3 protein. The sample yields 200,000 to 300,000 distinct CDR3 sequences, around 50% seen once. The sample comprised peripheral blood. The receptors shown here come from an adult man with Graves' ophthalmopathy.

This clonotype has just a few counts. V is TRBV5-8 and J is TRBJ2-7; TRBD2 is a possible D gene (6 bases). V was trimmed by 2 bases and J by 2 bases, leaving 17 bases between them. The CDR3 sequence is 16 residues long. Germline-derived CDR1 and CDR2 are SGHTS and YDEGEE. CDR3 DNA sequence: TGTGCCAGCAGCTTAGCTTACGGGACTCTAACCTACGAGCAGTACTTC. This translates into CASSLAYGTLTYEQYF.

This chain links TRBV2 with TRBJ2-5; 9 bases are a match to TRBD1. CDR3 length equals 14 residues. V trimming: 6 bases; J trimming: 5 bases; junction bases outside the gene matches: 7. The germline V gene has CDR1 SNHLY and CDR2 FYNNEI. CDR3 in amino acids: CASRRDRERETQYF. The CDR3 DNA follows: TGTGCCAGCAGGAGGGACAGGGAGCGGGAGACCCAGTACTTC.

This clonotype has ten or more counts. CDR3 sequence: CSVLTGRETQYF. The CDR3 bases are TGCAGCGTGCTGACAGGGAGGGAGACCCAGTACTTC. The chain joins TRBV29-1 to TRBJ2-5, with D possibly matching TRBD1 (7 bases). Trimming took off 6 bases at V and 5 bases at J, with 13 bases between the two ends. In germline, CDR1 is SQVTM, CDR2 ANQGSEA. This CDR3 comprises 12 residues.

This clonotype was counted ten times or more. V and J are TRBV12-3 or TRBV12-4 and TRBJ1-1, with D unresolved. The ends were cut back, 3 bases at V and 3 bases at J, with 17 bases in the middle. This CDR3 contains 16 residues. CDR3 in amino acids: CASSFPRRGGHTEAFF. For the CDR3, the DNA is TGTGCCAGCAGTTTTCCGAGGCGCGGAGGCCACACTGAAGCTTTCTTT.

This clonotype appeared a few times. The CDR3 loop reads CASSRGQGKSNYGYTF. DNA of the CDR3: TGTGCCAGCAGCAGAGGACAGGGCAAGTCGAACTATGGCTACACCTTC. The chain has TRBV7-9 and TRBJ1-2; 8 bases fit TRBD1. Germline CDR1 and CDR2: SEHNR and FQNEAQ (reference sequence). V gave up 5 bases and J gave up 2 bases; unmatched junction bases: 10. The CDR3 runs to 16 residues.

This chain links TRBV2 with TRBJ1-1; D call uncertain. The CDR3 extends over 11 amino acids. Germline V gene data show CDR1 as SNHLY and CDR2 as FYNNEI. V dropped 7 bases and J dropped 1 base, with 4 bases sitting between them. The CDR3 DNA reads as TGTGCCAGCACAGGGAACACTGAAGCTTTCTTT. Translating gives CASTGNTEAFF.

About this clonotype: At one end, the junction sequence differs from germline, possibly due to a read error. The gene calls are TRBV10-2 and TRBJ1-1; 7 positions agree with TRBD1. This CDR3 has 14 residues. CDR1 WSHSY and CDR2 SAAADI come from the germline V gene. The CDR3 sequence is CASSRQGVHTEAFF. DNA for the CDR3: TGTGCCAGCAGCCGACAGGGAGTACATACTGAAGCTTTCTTT.

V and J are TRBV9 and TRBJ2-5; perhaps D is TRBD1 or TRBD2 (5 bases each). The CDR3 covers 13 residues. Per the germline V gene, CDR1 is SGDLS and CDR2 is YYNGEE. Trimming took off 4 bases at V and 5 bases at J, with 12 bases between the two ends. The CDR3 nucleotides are TGTGCCAGCAGCTTTAGAGGGGACGAGACCCAGTACTTC. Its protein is CASSFRGDETQYF.

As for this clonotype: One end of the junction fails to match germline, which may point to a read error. The CDR3 here is CATSRGGRDTEELFF. The CDR3 bases are TGTGCCACCAGCAGAGGGGGAAGGGACACCGAGGAGCTGTTTTTT. The gene calls are TRBV15 and TRBJ2-2, with D tentatively TRBD1 (6 bases). In germline, CDR1 is LNHNV, CDR2 YYDKDF (reference sequence). The CDR3 totals 15 residues.

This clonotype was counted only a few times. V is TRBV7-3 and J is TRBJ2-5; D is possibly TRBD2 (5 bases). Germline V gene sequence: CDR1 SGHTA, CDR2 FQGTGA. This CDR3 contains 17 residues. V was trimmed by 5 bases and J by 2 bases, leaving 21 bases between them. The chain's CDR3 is CASSPPLVGEGQETQYF. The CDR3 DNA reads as TGTGCCAGCAGCCCCCCCTTGGTGGGAGAAGGGCAAGAGACCCAGTACTTC.

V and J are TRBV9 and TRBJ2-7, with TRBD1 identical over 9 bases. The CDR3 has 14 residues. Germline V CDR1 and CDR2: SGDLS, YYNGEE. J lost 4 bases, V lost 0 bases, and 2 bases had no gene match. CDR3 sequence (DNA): TGTGCCAGCAGCGTAGGGACAGGGGAGTACGAGCAGTACTTC. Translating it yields CASSVGTGEYEQYF.

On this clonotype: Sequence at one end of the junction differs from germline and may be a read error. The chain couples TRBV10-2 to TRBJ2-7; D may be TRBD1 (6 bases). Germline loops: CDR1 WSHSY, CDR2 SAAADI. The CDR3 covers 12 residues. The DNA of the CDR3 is TGTGCCAGCAGTCAACAGGGTATCGAGCAGTACTTC. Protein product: CASSQQGIEQYF.

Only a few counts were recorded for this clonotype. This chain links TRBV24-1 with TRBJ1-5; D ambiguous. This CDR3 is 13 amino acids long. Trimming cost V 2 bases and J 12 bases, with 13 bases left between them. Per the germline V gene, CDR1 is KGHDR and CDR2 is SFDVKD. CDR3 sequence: CATSDSTDWRQHF. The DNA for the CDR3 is TGTGCCACCAGTGATTCTACGGACTGGCGCCAGCATTTT.